The 10 T cell receptor beta chains below come from one sample, sequenced in a study of human T cells and chemical hapten exposure. Time point reported: patch test 1, 2 weeks after DPC sensitization. This sample's treatment: therapeutic diphenylcyclopropenone sensitization with weekly scalp DPC. MiXCR was run by TCRdb on the RACE reads, yielding one entry per CDR3 protein. The profile shows around 380,000 distinct CDR3 sequences, roughly 4.8% of them singletons. The sample was whole blood, taken in connection with sensitization to the hapten diphenylcyclopropenone (DPC). These receptors came from a woman aged 50 to 60 with alopecia areata. Some clones in this sample may be carry-over from other donors' samples.

This clonotype was found many times. V gene TRBV7-6 combines with J gene TRBJ2-6, with D unclear. Germline V gene sequence: CDR1 SGHVS, CDR2 FNYEAQ. Between the trimmed V and J ends, which lost 1 base and 2 bases, there was a span of 6 bases. The CDR3 is made up of 15 amino acids. The CDR3 here is CASSLGSAGANVLTF. CDR3 bases: TGTGCCAGCAGCTTAGGATCAGCTGGGGCCAACGTCCTGACTTTC.

This clonotype was counted between two and nine times. For the CDR3, the DNA is TGTGCCATCAGGTGGGCCGCCTCCTCTCGCGAGCAGTACTTC. Its translation: CAIRWAASSREQYF. The genes are TRBV10-3 and TRBJ2-7; unclear D gene. Trimming cost V 6 bases and J 6 bases, with 18 bases left between them. The CDR3 consists of 14 residues. CDR1 is ENHRY, CDR2 SYGVKD, per germline.

The chain has TRBV20-1 and TRBJ2-3, with D perhaps matching TRBD2 (6 bases). Deletions cut 6 bases from V and 1 base from J, with 14 bases between. Germline values: CDR1 DFQATT, CDR2 SNEGSKA (reference sequence). This CDR3 is built from 14 residues. DNA for the CDR3: TGCAGTGCAGGTCATAGCGGACGCACAGATACGCAGTATTTT. Its protein product is CSAGHSGRTDTQYF.

This clonotype was counted only a few times. V usage is TRBV6-5 and J usage is TRBJ2-5; the D is unclear. Per germline, CDR1 MNHEY and CDR2 SVGAGI. The ends were cut back, 1 base at V and 1 base at J, with 7 bases in the middle. CDR3 size: 14 residues. In nucleotides, the CDR3 is TGTGCCAGCAGTTACTACGCCGTCCAAGAGACCCAGTACTTC. As protein: CASSYYAVQETQYF.

This clonotype has more than one count but fewer than ten. The chain has TRBV7-8 and TRBJ2-5; TRBD1 or TRBD2 may be the D gene (5 bases each). The CDR3 runs 14 residues. Germline V CDR1 and CDR2: SGHVS, FQNEAQ. The V end was cut by 5 bases, the J end by 7 bases, with 17 bases between. The CDR3 DNA reads as TGTGCCAGCAGCCCCGGATCGGCGAGGGGGACCCAGTACTTC. Amino acid sequence: CASSPGSARGTQYF. Full variable domain (remainder filled in from reference TRBV7-8 and TRBJ2-5): GAGVSQSPRYKVAKRGQDVALRCDPISGHVSLFWYQQALGQGPEFLTYFQNEAQLDKSGLPSDRFFAERPEGSVSTLKIQRTQQEDSAVYLCASSPGSARGTQYFGPGTRLLVL.

This clonotype was detected ten times or more. V is TRBV2 and J is TRBJ2-1, with 12 bases fitting TRBD2. Germline assignment: CDR1 SNHLY and CDR2 FYNNEI. This CDR3 spans 15 amino acids. The J segment lost 7 bases and the V segment lost 6 bases, leaving 7 bases of the junction unmatched. The CDR3 region has the DNA TGTGCCAGCAGGGCCCTAGCGGGAGGGCCTAATGAGCAGTTCTTC. Protein: CASRALAGGPNEQFF.

This chain uses TRBV5-1 with TRBJ2-3; 7 bases match TRBD2. In germline, CDR1 is SGHRS, CDR2 YFSETQ. Trimming cost V 4 bases and J 2 bases; bases outside gene matches: 10. The CDR3 consists of 16 residues. The CDR3 bases are TGCGCCAGCAGCCCTATGACTAGCTCCTCCACAGATACGCAGTATTTT. Its protein product is CASSPMTSSSTDTQYF.

At least ten counts were recorded for this clonotype. The chain joins TRBV7-6 to TRBJ2-3; weak D call: TRBD2 (6 bases). V was cut by 4 bases and J by 4 bases, with 12 bases left in between. CDR1 and CDR2 (germline): SGHVS, FNYEAQ. The CDR3 is made up of 14 amino acids. This CDR3 reads CASSSAGLADTQYF. The DNA of the CDR3 is TGTGCCAGCAGCTCCGCGGGACTCGCAGATACGCAGTATTTT.

This clonotype was recorded many times. The V gene is TRBV7-9, the J gene TRBJ2-3; 9 nucleotides match TRBD2. V gave up 5 bases and J gave up 6 bases; unmatched junction bases: 6. The germline V gene has CDR1 SEHNR and CDR2 FQNEAQ (reference sequence). The CDR3 is 14 amino acids. The CDR3 DNA reads as TGTGCCAGCAGCACACGGACTAGCGCCGATACGCAGTATTTT. This sequence encodes CASSTRTSADTQYF.

Only a few counts were recorded for this clonotype. J is TRBJ2-3 and V is TRBV7-2, with 13 bases fitting TRBD2. Germline trimming cut 2 bases from V and 1 base from J; bases unmatched to any gene: 3. The CDR3 is 17 residues long. Germline V gene sequence: CDR1 SGHTA, CDR2 FQGNSA. CDR3 sequence reads: CASSLQLAGGRTDTQYF. The DNA for the CDR3 is TGTGCCAGCAGCTTACAACTAGCGGGAGGGCGCACAGATACGCAGTATTTT. The full variable domain, its missing parts supplied by reference TRBV7-2 and TRBJ2-3, is GAGVSQSPSNKVTEKGKDVELRCDPISGHTALYWYRQSLGQGLEFLIYFQGNSAPDKSGLPSDRFSAERTGGSVSTLTIQRTQQEDSAVYLCASSLQLAGGRTDTQYFGPGTRLTVL.